The 2 T cell receptor beta chains presented below share a single source sample, sequenced in a study of Ad26.COV2.S vaccination and SARS-CoV-2 variants. Clones were sequenced by immunoSEQ multiplex PCR, and TCRdb holds only the in-frame ones, with some missing. The repertoire consists of some 340,000 clones, with 85% occurring once and the leading ten covering around 2%. Described treatment: over 15 received Ad26.COV2.S at low or high dose, single or two shots; about 5 received placebo; per-sample allocation not given. The study sampled participants on day 63 after the first vaccine or placebo injection. Sequences were derived from peripheral blood, sampled in a trial of Ad26.COV2.S vaccine versus placebo. These receptors originate from a person between 18 and 60 years old who received the Ad26.COV2.S COVID-19 vaccine or a placebo.

The chain combines TRBV4-2 with TRBJ1-4, with D hard to call. The germline gives CDR1 LGHNA, CDR2 YNFKEQ. The V end was cut by 0 bases, the J end by 10 bases, with 3 bases between. The CDR3 length is 11 residues. CDR3 bases: TGTGCCAGCAGCCAAGAAGTAAAACTGTTTTTT. It encodes CASSQEVKLFF.

This chain joins TRBV7-2 and TRBJ2-5, with a weak D call TRBD1 (6 bases). V lost 5 bases to trimming and J lost 4 bases, with 17 bases between them. The germline gives CDR1 SGHTA, CDR2 FQGNSA. The CDR3 is made up of 15 amino acids. In nucleotides, the CDR3 is TGTGCCAGCAGCCCCGGGGTGGGGGCGCCAGAGACCCAGTACTTC. It specifies CASSPGVGAPETQYF.